What follows are 28 T cell receptor beta chains derived from one specimen sequenced in a study of T cell responses to AZD1222 COVID-19 vaccine. Libraries were prepared by immunoSEQ multiplex PCR; TCRdb keeps only in-frame clonotypes and omits some of them. This table holds over 100,000 clones, about 89% found once. The source was peripheral blood, collected on day 0 of AZD1222 vaccination. The source is an adult in good health.

Here the CDR3 DNA reads TGTGCCAGCAGCAGGCGGGGTGGGGACAATTCACCCCTCCACTTT. Translated, it gives CASSRRGGDNSPLHF. The chain links TRBV7-2 to TRBJ1-6; TRBD1 might be the D (5 bases). The V gene's germline CDR1 is SGHTA and CDR2 FQGNSA. The CDR3 consists of 15 residues. The V end was cut by 5 bases, the J end by 7 bases, with 15 bases between.

This clone was observed a single time. V and J are TRBV9 and TRBJ2-5; 8 bases agree with TRBD2. CDR1 is SGDLS, CDR2 YYNGEE, per germline. Trimming took 4 bases from V and 1 from J; bases not matched to a gene: 6. This CDR3 has 15 amino acids. This chain's CDR3 is CASSQAGELQETQYF. CDR3 in DNA: TGTGCCAGCAGCCAAGCGGGGGAACTCCAAGAGACCCAGTACTTC.

This clone was picked up one time. The chain recombines TRBV5-1 with TRBJ2-7; 11 bases line up with TRBD2. CDR3 length equals 18 residues. CDR1 is SGHRS, CDR2 YFSETQ, per germline. The V gene end was trimmed by 1 base and the J gene end by 1 base; junction bases not matched to a gene: 10. The CDR3 DNA is TGCGCCAGCAGCTTGTGGCCCAGAACTAGCGGGGGTTCCTACGAGCAGTACTTC. Protein: CASSLWPRTSGGSYEQYF.

In this sample, this clone turned up once. In DNA, the CDR3 is TGTGCCAGCTCCACAGGGGGTCTGGAAAAACTGTTTTTT. Translating it yields CASSTGGLEKLFF. The genes are TRBV18 and TRBJ1-4, with TRBD1 identical over 8 bases. With 6 bases clipped from V and 8 bases from J, the junction kept 5 bases outside the gene matches. The germline V gene encodes CDR1 KGHSH and CDR2 LQKENI. The CDR3 covers 13 residues.

This clone appeared once. V is TRBV2 and J is TRBJ1-2; 9 nucleotides line up with TRBD1. V shed 7 bases and J 6 bases; nucleotides not matched to a gene: 6. Germline values: CDR1 SNHLY, CDR2 FYNNEI. The CDR3 length is 13 residues. This chain's CDR3 is CASNLGTGNGYTF. In DNA form, the CDR3 reads TGTGCCAGCAACCTGGGGACAGGGAATGGCTACACCTTC.

This clone was observed a handful of times. The J gene is TRBJ2-1, the V gene TRBV28; 15 bases are shared with TRBD2. With V trimmed by 3 bases and J by 3 bases, 9 bases remained unmatched. Germline lookup yields CDR1 MDHEN and CDR2 SYDVKM. The CDR3 consists of 19 residues. CDR3 in DNA: TGTGCCAGCAGTTTCTCAGGACTAGCGGGGGGGCCTGGCTACAATGAGCAGTTCTTC. Translated, it gives CASSFSGLAGGPGYNEQFF.

The chain uses TRBV6-6 and TRBJ2-7, with no clear D. V was shortened by 0 bases and J by 6 bases, with 6 bases between the two germline ends. CDR3 length: 12 residues. In germline, CDR1 is MNHNY, CDR2 SVGAGI (reference sequence). CDR3 in amino acids: CASSYSLSEQYF. Here the CDR3 DNA reads TGTGCCAGCAGTTACTCCCTGAGCGAGCAGTACTTC.

The chain joins TRBV29-1 to TRBJ2-7; 11 nucleotides match TRBD1. CDR1 SQVTM and CDR2 ANQGSEA come from the germline V gene. V lost 5 bases and J lost 0; bases outside the gene matches: 3. The CDR3 sequence is 14 residues long. Here the CDR3 reads CSVMDRGHSYEQYF. CDR3 bases: TGCAGCGTTATGGACAGGGGGCACTCCTACGAGCAGTACTTC.

The V and J genes are TRBV4-1 and TRBJ1-4; a weak D match, TRBD1 (6 bases). Trimming pared 1 base from V and 5 bases from J, leaving 20 bases between. The CDR3 runs to 18 residues. Germline assignment: CDR1 MGHRA and CDR2 YSYEKL. The CDR3 nucleotides are TGCGCCAGCAGCCAAGTAACAGGGTCCGGGAGGGCGAATGAAAAACTGTTTTTT. Translated, it gives CASSQVTGSGRANEKLFF.

This sequence joins TRBV9 and TRBJ1-2, with TRBD1 as a possible D gene (5 bases). CDR3 length: 13 residues. The germline gives CDR1 SGDLS, CDR2 YYNGEE. V lost 6 bases to trimming and J lost 5 bases, with 14 bases between them. CDR3 protein: CASTGTGSYGYTF. For the CDR3, the DNA is TGTGCCAGCACTGGGACGGGGAGTTATGGCTACACCTTC. Complete variable domain (other parts from reference TRBV9 and TRBJ1-2): DSGVTQTPKHLITATGQRVTLRCSPRSGDLSVYWYQQSLDQGLQFLIQYYNGEERAKGNILERFSAQQFPDLHSELNLSSLELGDSALYFCASTGTGSYGYTFGSGTRLTVV.

V and J are TRBV3-1 (or the pseudogene TRBV3-2) and TRBJ2-7, with TRBD2 identical over 11 bases. The CDR3 is 16 amino acids. V gave up 4 bases and J gave up 0 bases; unmatched junction bases: 5. The germline gives CDR1 LGHDT, CDR2 YNNKEL (reference sequence). The CDR3 sequence is CASSRNLAGGSYEQYF. The CDR3 region has the DNA TGTGCCAGCAGCCGAAATCTAGCGGGGGGCTCCTACGAGCAGTACTTC.

The genes are TRBV4-3 and TRBJ2-5; no clear D gene. Germline V lookup: CDR1 LGHNA, CDR2 YSLEER. This CDR3 comprises 14 residues. Deletions cut 0 bases from V and 5 bases from J, with 10 bases between. CDR3 nucleotides: TGCGCCAGCAGCCAAGAGCTTTTGTGGGAGACCCAGTACTTC. This sequence encodes CASSQELLWETQYF.

This chain links TRBV28 with TRBJ1-5; D is possibly TRBD1 (5 bases). Germline V lookup: CDR1 MDHEN, CDR2 SYDVKM. The CDR3 loop spans 15 amino acids. Deletions cut 7 bases from V and 6 bases from J, with 19 bases between. DNA for the CDR3: TGTGCCAGCACCTTGGACTCACCTAGGGGTCAGCCCCAGCATTTT. Protein product: CASTLDSPRGQPQHF. The complete variable domain, with remaining parts taken from reference TRBV28 and TRBJ1-5, reads DVKVTQSSRYLVKRTGEKVFLECVQDMDHENMFWYRQDPGLGLRLIYFSYDVKMKEKGDIPEGYSVSREKKERFSLILESASTNQTSMYLCASTLDSPRGQPQHFGDGTRLSIL.

There are a few counts of this clone. The gene calls are TRBV5-1 and TRBJ1-4, with D possibly matching TRBD1 (5 bases). The V gene lost 3 bases and the J gene lost 5 bases, with 11 bases spanning the gap. In germline, CDR1 is SGHRS, CDR2 YFSETQ. This CDR3 region has 14 residues. The CDR3 coding sequence is TGCGCCAGCAGCTGGCGGGACCTCAATGAAAAACTGTTTTTT. Its protein is CASSWRDLNEKLFF.

The chain links TRBV2 to TRBJ1-2; D not resolved. The germline V gene has CDR1 SNHLY and CDR2 FYNNEI. The V and J ends lost 8 bases and 4 bases respectively, with 11 bases between them. There are 12 residues in the CDR3. CDR3 nucleotides: TGTGCCAGCCAGGACGGAGGCTATGGCTACACCTTC. It yields the protein CASQDGGYGYTF.

This clone was counted a single time. DNA for the CDR3: TGTGCCAGCAGCGCCGGGAGGGCGAACTCCTACGAGCAGTACTTC. This encodes CASSAGRANSYEQYF. The rearrangement uses TRBV9 and TRBJ2-7; 8 nucleotides line up with TRBD2. J lost 0 bases, V lost 3 bases, and 5 bases had no gene match. The CDR3 is 15 amino acids. From germline, CDR1 is SGDLS and CDR2 YYNGEE.

The chain couples TRBV30 to TRBJ1-1; D is ambiguous. The ends were cut back, 4 bases at V and 8 bases at J, with 20 bases in the middle. CDR1 is GTSNPN and CDR2 is SVGIG in the germline V gene (reference sequence). The CDR3 contains 14 residues. Here the CDR3 reads CAWNPRASGPEAFF. CDR3 nucleotide sequence: TGTGCCTGGAACCCCCGAGCGTCGGGTCCCGAAGCTTTCTTT.

The chain recombines TRBV28 with TRBJ2-1; unclear D gene. V was pared by 5 bases and J by 6 bases, with 14 bases between. CDR3 length equals 14 residues. Germline assignment: CDR1 MDHEN and CDR2 SYDVKM. In DNA form, the CDR3 reads TGTGCCAGCAGTCCCCCCTTAAGTCCCAATGAGCAGTTCTTC. Its translation: CASSPPLSPNEQFF.

V gene TRBV19 combines with J gene TRBJ2-7, with a tentative D call TRBD2 (5 bases). Trimming took off 4 bases at V and 0 bases at J, with 10 bases between the two ends. The CDR3 runs to 14 residues. From germline, CDR1 is LNHDA and CDR2 SQIVND (reference sequence). This CDR3 reads CASSRRVISYEQYF. The CDR3 DNA is TGTGCCAGTAGTAGGCGGGTAATCTCCTACGAGCAGTACTTC.

This chain links TRBV9 with TRBJ2-7; TRBD1 might be the D (6 bases). The CDR3 loop spans 13 amino acids. Germline V lookup: CDR1 SGDLS, CDR2 YYNGEE. With 3 bases removed from V and 5 bases from J, the gap between germline ends came to 12 bases. CDR3 DNA: TGTGCCAGCAGCGGAGTACAGGGCCACGAGCAGTACTTC. It specifies CASSGVQGHEQYF.

The V call is TRBV7-6, the J call TRBJ1-6; 7 bases fit TRBD1. Germline trimming cut 3 bases from V and 6 bases from J; bases unmatched to any gene: 5. CDR1 is SGHVS, CDR2 FNYEAQ, per germline. The length of the CDR3 is 15 residues. CDR3 sequence (DNA): TGTGCCAGCAGCTTCCGACAGGGTCTTAATTCACCCCTCCACTTT. Translation gives CASSFRQGLNSPLHF.

The chain has TRBV18 and TRBJ1-3, with 7 bases aligning to TRBD1. CDR1 and CDR2 (germline): KGHSH, LQKENI. Trimming took 4 bases from V and 4 from J; bases not matched to a gene: 10. The CDR3 length is 16 residues. The CDR3 DNA reads as TGTGCCAGCTCACGGCCGACAGGGCCCCGGGGAAACACCATATATTTT. This codes for CASSRPTGPRGNTIYF.

The genes are TRBV2 and TRBJ1-6, with 7 bases identical to TRBD1. This CDR3 contains 16 residues. Trimming at V came to 3 bases and at J to 2 bases, leaving 4 bases not matched to a gene. Germline values: CDR1 SNHLY, CDR2 FYNNEI. The CDR3 bases are TGTGCCAGCAGTGATCAAGGGGGCCCCTATAATTCACCCCTCCACTTT. Its protein product is CASSDQGGPYNSPLHF.

Only one count was recorded for this clone. Sequence at one end of the junction differs from germline and may be a read error. V is TRBV29-1 and J is TRBJ2-7, with 9 bases lining up with TRBD2. The germline V gene has CDR1 SQVTM and CDR2 ANQGSEA. The CDR3 covers 11 residues. DNA for the CDR3: TGCAGCGTTGTTGATGCGGGGGGGCGTCACTTC. This gives the protein CSVVDAGGRHF.

This clone was seen just once. The rearrangement joins TRBV11-3 to TRBJ2-3; no reliable D call. The CDR3 has 13 residues. V lost 5 bases to trimming and J lost 4 bases, with 10 bases between them. Germline CDR1 is SGHNT and CDR2 is YENEEA. Written as DNA, the CDR3 is TGTGCCAGCAGCCCCTCAACGGCAGATACGCAGTATTTT. This gives the protein CASSPSTADTQYF.

J is TRBJ2-2 and V is TRBV9, with 7 bases identical to TRBD1. CDR1 and CDR2 from the germline V gene are SGDLS and YYNGEE. The V and J ends lost 0 bases and 0 bases, in that order; junction bases with no gene match: 20. The CDR3 runs 22 residues. The CDR3 reads CASSVEIGGALGDMSNTGELFF. The CDR3 nucleotides are TGTGCCAGCAGCGTAGAAATAGGGGGCGCTCTGGGGGACATGTCGAACACCGGGGAGCTGTTTTTT.

The CDR3 nucleotides are TGCAGCGTTGCCAGGACTTACGAGCAGTACTTC. Translated, it gives CSVARTYEQYF. The chain recombines TRBV29-1 with TRBJ2-7; D might be TRBD2 (5 bases). Germline CDR1 and CDR2: SQVTM and ANQGSEA. CDR3 size: 11 residues. The germline V and J ends were trimmed by 4 bases and 4 bases, with 8 bases remaining between them.

The rearrangement links TRBV6-5 to TRBJ2-5, with 9 bases that match TRBD1. Per germline, CDR1 MNHEY and CDR2 SVGAGI. The CDR3 is 14 residues long. V was clipped by 7 bases and J by 6 bases; unmatched bases: 9. Here the CDR3 reads CASKWTGDIKTQYF. The CDR3 DNA reads TGTGCCAGCAAGTGGACAGGGGATATAAAGACCCAGTACTTC.